Sequencing of this T cell receptor (beta chain) was carried out in a study of blood T cell repertoires in COVID-19. Study-wide context: Italy, Spain and the United States were the sources of the convalescent and acute COVID-19 samples.

Profiling relied on immunoSEQ multiplex PCR, and the TCRdb table lists in-frame clones only, not all of them. Of roughly 56,000 clones listed, 90% were seen once; the top ten hold around 13%. The germline CDR1 and CDR2 sequences are MNHEY and SVGEGT. Germline trimming cut 6 bases from V and 3 bases from J; bases unmatched to any gene: 16. The CDR3 extends over 17 amino acids. This clone showed up just a few times. The chain carries TRBV6-2 or TRBV6-3 and TRBJ2-7; 8 positions match TRBD2. Source material: peripheral blood. The clonotype was recovered from a man in his sixties with active COVID-19. The CDR3: CASSFNPRGAQNYEQYF. The CDR3 DNA reads as TGTGCCAGCAGCTTCAACCCGCGGGGGGCTCAGAACTACGAGCAGTACTTC.